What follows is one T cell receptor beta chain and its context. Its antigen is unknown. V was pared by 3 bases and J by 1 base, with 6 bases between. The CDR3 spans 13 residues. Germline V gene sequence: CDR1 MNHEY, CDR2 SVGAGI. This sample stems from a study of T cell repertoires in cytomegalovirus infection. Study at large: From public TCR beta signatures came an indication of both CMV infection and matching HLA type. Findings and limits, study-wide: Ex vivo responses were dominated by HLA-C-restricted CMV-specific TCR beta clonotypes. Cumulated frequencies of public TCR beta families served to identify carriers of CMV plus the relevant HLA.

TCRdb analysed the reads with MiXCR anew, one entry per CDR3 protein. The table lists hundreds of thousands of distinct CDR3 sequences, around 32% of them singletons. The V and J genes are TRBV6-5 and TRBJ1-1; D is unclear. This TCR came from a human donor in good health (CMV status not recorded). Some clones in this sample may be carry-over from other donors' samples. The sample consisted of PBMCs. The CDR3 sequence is CASSYLENTEAFF. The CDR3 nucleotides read TGTGCCAGCAGTTATTTGGAGAACACTGAAGCTTTCTTT.